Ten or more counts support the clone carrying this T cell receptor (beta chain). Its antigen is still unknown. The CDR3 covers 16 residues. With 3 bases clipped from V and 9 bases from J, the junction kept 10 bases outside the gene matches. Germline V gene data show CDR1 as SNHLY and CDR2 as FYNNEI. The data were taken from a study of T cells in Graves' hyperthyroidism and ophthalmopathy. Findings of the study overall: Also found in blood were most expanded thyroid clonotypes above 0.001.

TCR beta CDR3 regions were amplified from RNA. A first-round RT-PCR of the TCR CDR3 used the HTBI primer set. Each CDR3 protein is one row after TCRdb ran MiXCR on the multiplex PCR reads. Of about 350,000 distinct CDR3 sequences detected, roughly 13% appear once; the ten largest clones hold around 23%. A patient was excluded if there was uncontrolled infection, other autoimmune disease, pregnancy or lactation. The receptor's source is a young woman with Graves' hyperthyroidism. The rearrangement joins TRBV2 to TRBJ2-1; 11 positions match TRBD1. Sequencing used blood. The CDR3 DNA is TGTGCCAGCAGTGACGCCGGGACAGGGGGATTCGGTGAGCAGTTCTTC. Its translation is CASSDAGTGGFGEQFF.